The rows below give T cell receptor beta chains drawn from one sample of a study of T cells in Graves' hyperthyroidism and ophthalmopathy. TCRdb reprocessed the multiplex PCR reads via MiXCR and lists one record per CDR3 protein. This sample has around 210,000 distinct CDR3 sequences; approximately 16% occur once, and the top ten carry roughly 55%. Sequenced sample: blood. Source of these receptors: a woman in her 50s with Graves' hyperthyroidism. Each CDR3 is given with its conserved first and last residue. The D gene is left open where the match is weak. Where a row states a size, it is once, few, many or the class of an expanded clone; other rows omit it.

CASSLVAGETQYF | TGTGCCAGCAGTTTAGTTGCGGGGGAGACCCAGTACTTC | TRBV12-3/TRBV12-4 | . | TRBJ2-5 | many
CASSPDRGQPQHF | TGTGCCAGTAGCCCGGACAGGGGGCAGCCCCAGCATTTT | TRBV19 | TRBD1 | TRBJ1-5 | many
CASSTPGLGLNEQFF | TGTGCCAGCAGTACTCCGGGACTAGGTCTCAATGAGCAGTTCTTC | TRBV28 | TRBD2 | TRBJ2-1 | .
CASSLLQTNTEAFF | TGTGCCAGCAGTTTATTGCAGACGAACACTGAAGCTTTCTTT | TRBV28 | . | TRBJ1-1 | many
CAISEGPAGGFTDTQYF | TGTGCCATCAGTGAGGGCCCAGCGGGAGGGTTCACAGATACGCAGTATTTT | TRBV10-3 | TRBD2 | TRBJ2-3 | few
CASSLGGATNYGYTF | TGCGCCAGCAGCTTGGGTGGGGCTACAAACTATGGCTACACCTTC | TRBV5-1 | . | TRBJ1-2 | many
CASSLDGNPSRGNTIYF | TGTGCCAGTAGTCTGGACGGAAACCCCTCGCGCGGAAACACCATATATTTT | TRBV19 | . | TRBJ1-3 | .
CASSQERGISYEQYF | TGTGCCAGCAGCCAAGAGAGGGGAATCTCGTACGAGCAGTACTTC | TRBV3-1 | . | TRBJ2-7 | .
CASSFQGSNTGELFF | TGTGCCAGCAGCTTTCAGGGTTCGAACACCGGGGAGCTGTTTTTT | TRBV13 | . | TRBJ2-2 | .
CASSPGHPGYTF | TGTGCCAGCAGTCCCGGACACCCTGGCTACACCTTC | TRBV12-3/TRBV12-4 | . | TRBJ1-2 | .
CASQDGPGEGEQYF | TGTGCCTCCCAGGACGGTCCCGGAGAGGGCGAGCAGTACTTC | TRBV3-1 | . | TRBJ2-7 | many
CASSIFPSSYNEQFF | TGTGCCAGCAGTATATTCCCGAGCTCCTACAATGAGCAGTTCTTC | TRBV27 | . | TRBJ2-1 | many
CATLAVGAGYEQYF | TGTGCCACCCTTGCCGTAGGAGCGGGGTACGAGCAGTACTTC | TRBV28 | TRBD2 | TRBJ2-7 | many
CASSSTGTGITDTQYF | TGCGCCAGCAGCTCGACCGGGACAGGGATCACAGATACGCAGTATTTT | TRBV5-1 | TRBD1 | TRBJ2-3 | few
CASRNRVGEQYF | TGTGCCAGCAGAAACAGGGTTGGCGAGCAGTACTTC | TRBV12-3/TRBV12-4 | . | TRBJ2-7 | many
CASSPHTGGNEQFF | TGTGCCAGCAGCCCGCACACAGGGGGCAATGAGCAGTTCTTC | TRBV9 | TRBD1 | TRBJ2-1 | many
CASSSGQGISNQPQHF | TGTGCCAGCAGTTCGGGACAGGGAATTAGCAATCAGCCCCAGCATTTT | TRBV12-3/TRBV12-4 | TRBD1 | TRBJ1-5 | many
CSAFIPSGRVYEQFF | TGCAGTGCCTTCATCCCGAGCGGGAGGGTATATGAGCAGTTCTTC | TRBV20-1 | TRBD2 | TRBJ2-1 | many
CATTRGRSYNEQFF | TGTGCTACGACCCGAGGACGCTCCTACAATGAGCAGTTCTTC | TRBV11-3 | . | TRBJ2-1 | many
CASSPDTEAFF | TGTGCCAGCAGCCCTGACACTGAAGCTTTCTTT | TRBV11-3 | . | TRBJ1-1 | many
CASNPGPPGNTEAFF | TGTGCCAGCAACCCGGGGCCCCCGGGAAACACTGAAGCTTTCTTT | TRBV5-4 | . | TRBJ1-1 | few
CASSIIHRGETQYF | TGTGCCAGTAGTATCATTCACAGAGGGGAGACCCAGTACTTC | TRBV19 | . | TRBJ2-5 | .
CASSATRDHLAYEQYF | TGTGCCAGCAGCGCTACCCGGGACCACCTGGCCTACGAGCAGTACTTC | TRBV27 | . | TRBJ2-7 | many
CASSSKLRDRAAEKLFF | TGTGCCAGCAGCTCCAAGCTCCGGGACAGGGCGGCGGAAAAACTGTTTTTT | TRBV5-4 | TRBD1 | TRBJ1-4 | few
CASSVGQGDGNTIYF | TGTGCCAGCAGCGTAGGACAGGGGGATGGAAACACCATATATTTT | TRBV9 | TRBD1 | TRBJ1-3 | few
CASSAGFPYEQYF | TGTGCCAGCAGTGCCGGGTTCCCCTACGAGCAGTACTTC | TRBV7-3 | . | TRBJ2-7 | many